This T cell receptor (beta chain) appears in the sequencing data of a study of T cell repertoires in cytomegalovirus infection. Study as a whole: CMV epitopes that were recently identified and HLA-C-restricted were used alongside well-studied HLA-B-restricted ones. General study results and limits: The ex vivo response was dominated by HLA-C-restricted CMV-specific TCR beta clonotypes.

This clonotype was counted only a few times. Its antigen is unknown. TCRdb recomputed calls from the reads with MiXCR, one row per CDR3 protein. The profile shows just over 450,000 distinct CDR3 sequences, 40% to 50% of them singletons. V was clipped by 9 bases and J by 5 bases, with 16 bases between them. Per the germline V gene, CDR1 is MNHNS and CDR2 is SASEGT. The CDR3 is 13 amino acids. V is TRBV6-1 and J is TRBJ2-5, with D possibly TRBD2 on 5 matching bases. This sequence was found in a human donor in good health (CMV status not recorded). Some clones in this sample may be carry-over from other donors' samples. This sample comprised cultured PBMCs, obtained from culture after CMV antigen stimulation. In nucleotides, the CDR3 is TGTGCCAGTTGGGTTCGAGGGCGGGAGACCCAGTACTTC. This sequence encodes CASWVRGRETQYF.